The clone carrying this T cell receptor (beta chain) was seen many times. Its antigen is unidentified. The data stem from a study of T cells in Graves' hyperthyroidism and ophthalmopathy. Background on the study: Pretreatment peripheral blood was obtained at initial diagnosis. Study outcomes and limitations: The majority of expanded thyroid clonotypes above 0.001 also appeared in blood.

Researchers took RNA transcripts and amplified the TCR beta CDR3 regions from them. With the HTBI primer set, the TCR CDR3 went through a first round of RT-PCR. A single record per CDR3 protein comes from TCRdb applying MiXCR to the multiplex PCR reads. The table lists some 500,000 distinct CDR3 sequences, 24% of them singletons. Deletions cut 3 bases from V and 2 bases from J, with 11 bases between. Germline CDR1 reads SGDLS; CDR2 reads YYNGEE. CDR3 length: 14 residues. Uncontrolled infection, other autoimmune disease, pregnancy and lactation each barred patients from inclusion. Diagnoses rested on clinical symptoms, serum thyroxine and TRAb, thyroid ultrasound and orbital computed tomography.

This sequence joins TRBV9 and TRBJ1-2; possibly TRBD1 for D (5 bases). The sequence was collected from a woman between 25 and 40 years old with Graves' ophthalmopathy. The material sequenced was blood. The CDR3 region has the DNA TGTGCCAGCAGCGGGGACGGAATAAACTATGGCTACACCTTC. Protein sequence: CASSGDGINYGYTF.